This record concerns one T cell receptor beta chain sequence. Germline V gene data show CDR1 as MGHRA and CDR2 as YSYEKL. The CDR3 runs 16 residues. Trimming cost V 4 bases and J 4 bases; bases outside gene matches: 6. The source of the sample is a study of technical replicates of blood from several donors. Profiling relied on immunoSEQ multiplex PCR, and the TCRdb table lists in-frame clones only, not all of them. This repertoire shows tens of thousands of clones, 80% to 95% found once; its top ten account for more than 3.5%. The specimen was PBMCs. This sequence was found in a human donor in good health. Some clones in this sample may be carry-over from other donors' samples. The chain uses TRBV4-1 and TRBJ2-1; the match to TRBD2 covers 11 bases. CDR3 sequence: CASSREGTSGYNEQFF. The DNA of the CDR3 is TGCGCCAGCAGCCGAGAGGGGACTAGCGGATACAATGAGCAGTTCTTC.